Given below is one T cell receptor (beta chain) in context. Its antigen remains unidentified. Qualities for individual bases were not recorded, and no much larger clone is one base off. The data are from a study of cytomegalovirus exposure and HLA in healthy donors (dated by TCRdb to about 2017). Regarding the complete study: According to a later analysis, one platform produced both the approximately 110 validation repertoires and the 700 or so repertoires of the first cohort. The aim of the study was to test whether cataloging public T cell receptors could identify signatures of past pathogen exposure. Along with the approximately 700-subject first cohort, a separate validation cohort of over 90 different subjects was used. To predict cytomegalovirus infection status, the study combined high-throughput TCR immunosequencing, statistical association of individual TCRs with disease status, and machine learning. Findings and caveats that apply to the study as a whole: The authors suggested that the approach could potentially be generalized to other disease states and immunological phenotypes. The validation cohort had no HLA typing available for a later analysis, so co-occurrence within that cohort was assessed over all 130 or so repertoires. A total of fewer than 200 TCR beta chains were listed by the study as associated with cytomegalovirus. A few of the identified cytomegalovirus-associated TCR beta chains were confirmed in vitro to be specific for cytomegalovirus antigens. In a later analysis, TCRs clustered in the first cohort were found to also tend to co-occur in the 110 or so validation repertoires, with approximately 94% of cluster scores above 0. Across donors, most TCR sequences were observed very rarely, whereas some public TCRs were present in many individuals. The classifier was reported to diagnose cytomegalovirus status with high specificity and sensitivity in both the original and validation cohorts.

Separate from the roughly 660-subject first cohort, the validation cohort of roughly 130 subjects was the group to which the donors belonged. Receptor libraries were prepared by the immunoSEQ multiplex PCR assay. The published analysis was carried out like this. To diagnose cytomegalovirus status from the catalog of TCR beta chain sequences, a statistical classification framework was built. TCRdb took over this immuneACCESS table, retaining in-frame rearrangements with V and J assigned. Such tables are incomplete; in checked studies, under half of the missing clones stem from an unresolved V gene, and the remainder is unexplained. That table is the source of V, J and clone size, and D and trimming were worked out from the DNA. Counted in this sample were some 320,000 clones; approximately 90% of them appeared once. Approximately 1.1% of the sample goes to the ten largest clones. The CDR3 covers 14 residues, taking in both the cysteine and the phenylalanine. Only CDR3 DNA is held: 42 bases, read in frame from base 1.

The sequence was obtained from a woman aged 30 to 39 in good health and CMV-seropositive. Recombination joined TRBV21-1 with TRBJ2-1; TRBD2 reflects the table's D call only, with no check against the DNA. TRBV21-1 is deemed a pseudogene. The sample consisted of PBMCs. The CDR3 region reads CASTPTSGYNEQFF. The DNA reads TGTGCCAGCACCCCGACTAGCGGCTACAATGAGCAGTTCTTC.